This T cell receptor (beta chain) was captured in a study of CD8 T cells in Susac syndrome. The study's findings and limits: It was acknowledged in the study that its TCR sequencing and HLA analysis involved a relatively small number of individuals.

This CDR3 has 12 residues. V trimming: 5 bases; J trimming: 4 bases; junction bases outside the gene matches: 4. CDR1 and CDR2 (germline): DFQATT, SNEGSKA (reference sequence). Concerning this clonotype: Antigen unknown.

Isolation of CD8+ and CD4+ T cells was performed negatively, whereas enrichment of TEMRA cells was done by FACS. Random hexamers primed reverse transcription of about 0.45 to 1 ug RNA. TCRdb independently ran MiXCR on the immunoSEQ multiplex PCR reads; one entry per CDR3 protein. The sample shows about 210,000 distinct CDR3 sequences, 95% of them seen only once. Material for sequencing was CD4+ T cells from PBMCs. This clonotype was obtained from a human donor with multiple sclerosis. This sequence joins TRBV20-1 and TRBJ1-2, with 7 nucleotides matching TRBD1. In DNA form, the CDR3 reads TGCAGTGCTTCCGGACAGGTCTATGGCTACACCTTC. This translates into CSASGQVYGYTF.